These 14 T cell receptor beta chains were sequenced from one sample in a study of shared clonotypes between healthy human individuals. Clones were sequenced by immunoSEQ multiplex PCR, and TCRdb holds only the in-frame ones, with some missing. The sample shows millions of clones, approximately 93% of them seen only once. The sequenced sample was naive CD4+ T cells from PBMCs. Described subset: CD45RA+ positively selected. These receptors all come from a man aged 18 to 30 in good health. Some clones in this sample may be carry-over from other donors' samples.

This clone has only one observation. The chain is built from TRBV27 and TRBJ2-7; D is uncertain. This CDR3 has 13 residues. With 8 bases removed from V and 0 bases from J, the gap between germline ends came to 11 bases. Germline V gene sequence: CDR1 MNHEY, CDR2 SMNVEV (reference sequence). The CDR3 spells CASARRSSYEQYF. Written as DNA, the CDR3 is TGTGCCAGCGCGCGTCGAAGCTCCTACGAGCAGTACTTC.

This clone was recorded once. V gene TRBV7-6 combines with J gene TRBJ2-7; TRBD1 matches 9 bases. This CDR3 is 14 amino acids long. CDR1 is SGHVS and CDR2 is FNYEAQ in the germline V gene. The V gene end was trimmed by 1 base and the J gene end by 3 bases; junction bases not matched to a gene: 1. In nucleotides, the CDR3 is TGTGCCAGCAGCTTAGGGGACAGGGTCTACGAGCAGTACTTC. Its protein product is CASSLGDRVYEQYF.

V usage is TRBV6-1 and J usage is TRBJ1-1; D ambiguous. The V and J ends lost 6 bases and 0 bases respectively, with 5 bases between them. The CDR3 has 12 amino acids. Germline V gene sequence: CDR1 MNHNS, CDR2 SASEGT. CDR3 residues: CASRKLNTEAFF. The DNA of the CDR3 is TGTGCCAGCAGGAAACTGAACACTGAAGCTTTCTTT.

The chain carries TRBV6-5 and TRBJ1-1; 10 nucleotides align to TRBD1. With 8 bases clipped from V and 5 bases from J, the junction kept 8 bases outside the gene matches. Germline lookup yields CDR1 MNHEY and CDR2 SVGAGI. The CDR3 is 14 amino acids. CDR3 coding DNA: TGTGCCAGCGGGGAGACAGGGGGCATGACTGAAGCTTTCTTT. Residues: CASGETGGMTEAFF.

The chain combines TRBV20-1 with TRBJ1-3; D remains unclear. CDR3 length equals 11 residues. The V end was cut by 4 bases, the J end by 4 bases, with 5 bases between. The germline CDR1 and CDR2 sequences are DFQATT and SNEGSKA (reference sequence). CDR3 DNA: TGCAGTGCTAAAAAAGGAAACACCATATATTTT. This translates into CSAKKGNTIYF.

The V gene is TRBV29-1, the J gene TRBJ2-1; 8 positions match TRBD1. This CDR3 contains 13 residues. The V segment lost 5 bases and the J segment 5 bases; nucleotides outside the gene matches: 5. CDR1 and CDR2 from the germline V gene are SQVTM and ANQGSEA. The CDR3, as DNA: TGCAGCGTTTGGACAGGGCGCCACAATGAGCAGTTCTTC. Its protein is CSVWTGRHNEQFF.

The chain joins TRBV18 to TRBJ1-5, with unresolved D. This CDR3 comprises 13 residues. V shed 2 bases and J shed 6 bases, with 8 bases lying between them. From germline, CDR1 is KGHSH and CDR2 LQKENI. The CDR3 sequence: CASSPGPGQPQHF. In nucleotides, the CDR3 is TGTGCCAGCTCACCAGGGCCGGGTCAGCCCCAGCATTTT. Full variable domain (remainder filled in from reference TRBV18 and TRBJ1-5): NAGVMQNPRHLVRRRGQEARLRCSPMKGHSHVYWYRQLPEEGLKFMVYLQKENIIDESGMPKERFSAEFPKEGPSILRIQQVVRGDSAAYFCASSPGPGQPQHFGDGTRLSIL.

The CDR3: CATSIRAGVNTEAFF. The CDR3 DNA sequence: TGTGCCACCAGCATAAGAGCAGGGGTGAACACTGAAGCTTTCTTT. The J gene is TRBJ1-1, the V gene TRBV15; a possible D gene is TRBD1 (6 bases). This CDR3 has 15 residues. Germline CDR1 reads LNHNV; CDR2 reads YYDKDF (reference sequence). Trimming shortened V by 4 bases and J by 0 bases, and 12 bases separated the two germline ends.

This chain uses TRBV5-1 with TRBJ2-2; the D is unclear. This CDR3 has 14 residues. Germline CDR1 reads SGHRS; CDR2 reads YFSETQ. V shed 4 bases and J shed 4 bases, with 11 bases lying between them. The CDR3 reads CASSETRATGELFF. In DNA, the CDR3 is TGCGCCAGCAGCGAGACCCGGGCCACCGGGGAGCTGTTTTTT.

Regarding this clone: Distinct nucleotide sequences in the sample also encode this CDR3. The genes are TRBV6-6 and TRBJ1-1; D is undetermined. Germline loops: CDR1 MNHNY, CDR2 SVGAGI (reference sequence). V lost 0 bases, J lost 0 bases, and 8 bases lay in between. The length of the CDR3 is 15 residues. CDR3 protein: CASSYSPGMNTEAFF. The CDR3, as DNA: TGTGCCAGCAGTTACTCGCCCGGTATGAACACTGAAGCTTTCTTT.

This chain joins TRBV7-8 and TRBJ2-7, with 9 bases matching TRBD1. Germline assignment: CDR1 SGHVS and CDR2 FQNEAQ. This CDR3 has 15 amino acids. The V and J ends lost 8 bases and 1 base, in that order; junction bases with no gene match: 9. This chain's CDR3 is CASGPDRGRSYEQYF. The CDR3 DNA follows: TGTGCCAGCGGACCAGACAGGGGGAGATCCTACGAGCAGTACTTC.

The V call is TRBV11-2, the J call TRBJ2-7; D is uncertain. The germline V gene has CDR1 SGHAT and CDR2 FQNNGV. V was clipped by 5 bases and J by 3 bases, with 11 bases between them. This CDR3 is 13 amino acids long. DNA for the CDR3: TGTGCCAGCAGCGCCGACCAGGTCTACGAGCAGTACTTC. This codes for CASSADQVYEQYF.

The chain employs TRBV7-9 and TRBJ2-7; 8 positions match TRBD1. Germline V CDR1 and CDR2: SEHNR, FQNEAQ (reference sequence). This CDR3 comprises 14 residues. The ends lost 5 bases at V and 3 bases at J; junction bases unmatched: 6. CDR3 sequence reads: CASSPRQGNYEQYF. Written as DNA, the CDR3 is TGTGCCAGCAGCCCCAGACAGGGGAACTACGAGCAGTACTTC. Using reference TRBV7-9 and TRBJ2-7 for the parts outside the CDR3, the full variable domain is DTGVSQNPRHKITKRGQNVTFRCDPISEHNRLYWYRQTLGQGPEFLTYFQNEAQLEKSRLLSDRFSAERPKGSFSTLEIQRTEQGDSAMYLCASSPRQGNYEQYFGPGTRLTVT.

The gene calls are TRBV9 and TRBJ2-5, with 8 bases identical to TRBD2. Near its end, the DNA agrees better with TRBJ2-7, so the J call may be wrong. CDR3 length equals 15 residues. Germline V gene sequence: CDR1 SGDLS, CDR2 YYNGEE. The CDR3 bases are TGTGCCAGCAGCGTTAGCGGGACCTTCTCCTACGAGCAGTACTTC. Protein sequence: CASSVSGTFSYEQYF.